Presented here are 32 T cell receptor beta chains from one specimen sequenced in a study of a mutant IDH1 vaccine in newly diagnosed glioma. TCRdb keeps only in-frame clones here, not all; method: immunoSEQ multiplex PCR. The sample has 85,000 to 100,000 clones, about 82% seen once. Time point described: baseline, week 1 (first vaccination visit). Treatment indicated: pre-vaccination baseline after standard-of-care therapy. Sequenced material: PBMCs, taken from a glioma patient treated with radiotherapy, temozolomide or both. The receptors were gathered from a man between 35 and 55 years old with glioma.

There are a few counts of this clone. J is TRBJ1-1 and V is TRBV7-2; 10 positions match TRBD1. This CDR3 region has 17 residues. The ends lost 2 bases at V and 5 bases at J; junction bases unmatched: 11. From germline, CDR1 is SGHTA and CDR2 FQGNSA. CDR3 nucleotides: TGTGCCAGCAGCTTAAGGCGGGACAGGGGCCCAAGGACTGAAGCTTTCTTT. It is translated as CASSLRRDRGPRTEAFF.

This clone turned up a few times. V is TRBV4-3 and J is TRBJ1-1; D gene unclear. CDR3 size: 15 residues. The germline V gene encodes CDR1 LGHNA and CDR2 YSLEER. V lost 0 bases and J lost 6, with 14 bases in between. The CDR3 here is CASSQDRTRGPEAFF. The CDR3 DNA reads TGCGCCAGCAGCCAAGATCGGACCCGGGGTCCTGAAGCTTTCTTT.

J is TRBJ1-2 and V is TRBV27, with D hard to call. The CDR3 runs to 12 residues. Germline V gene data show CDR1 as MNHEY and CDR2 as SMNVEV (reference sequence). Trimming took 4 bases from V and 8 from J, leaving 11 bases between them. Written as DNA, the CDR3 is TGTGCCAGCAGTTCCGGAGGAAAAGGCTACACCTTC. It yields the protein CASSSGGKGYTF.

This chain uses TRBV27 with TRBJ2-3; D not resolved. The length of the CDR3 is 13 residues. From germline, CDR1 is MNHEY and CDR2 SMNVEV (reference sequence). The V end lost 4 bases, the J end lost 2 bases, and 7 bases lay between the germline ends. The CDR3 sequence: CASSSWATDTQYF. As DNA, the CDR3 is TGTGCCAGCAGTTCATGGGCCACAGATACGCAGTATTTT.

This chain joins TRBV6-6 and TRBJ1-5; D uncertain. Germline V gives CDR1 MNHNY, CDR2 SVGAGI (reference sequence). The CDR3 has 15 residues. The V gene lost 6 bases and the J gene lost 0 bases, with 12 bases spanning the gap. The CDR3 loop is CASRPYLDSNQPQHF. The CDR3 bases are TGTGCCAGCAGACCCTATCTGGATAGCAATCAGCCCCAGCATTTT.

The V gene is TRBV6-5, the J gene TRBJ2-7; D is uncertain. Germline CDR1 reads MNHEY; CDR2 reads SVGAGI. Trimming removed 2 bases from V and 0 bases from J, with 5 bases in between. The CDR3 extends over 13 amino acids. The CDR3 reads CASSYGVSYEQYF. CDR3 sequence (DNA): TGTGCCAGCAGTTACGGGGTCTCCTACGAGCAGTACTTC.

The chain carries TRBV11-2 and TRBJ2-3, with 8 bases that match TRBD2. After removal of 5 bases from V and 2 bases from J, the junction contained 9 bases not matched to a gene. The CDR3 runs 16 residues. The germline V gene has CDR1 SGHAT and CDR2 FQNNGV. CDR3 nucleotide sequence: TGTGCCAGCAGCGACCAAATAGCGGGATACACAGATACGCAGTATTTT. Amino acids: CASSDQIAGYTDTQYF. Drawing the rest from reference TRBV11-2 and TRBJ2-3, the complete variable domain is EAGVAQSPRYKIIEKRQSVAFWCNPISGHATLYWYQQILGQGPKLLIQFQNNGVVDDSQLPKDRFSAERLKGVDSTLKIQPAKLEDSAVYLCASSDQIAGYTDTQYFGPGTRLTVL.

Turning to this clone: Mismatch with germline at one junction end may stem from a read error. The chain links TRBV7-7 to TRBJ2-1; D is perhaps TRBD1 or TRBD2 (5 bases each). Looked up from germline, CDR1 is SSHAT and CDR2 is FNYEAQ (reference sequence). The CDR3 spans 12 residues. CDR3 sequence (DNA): TGTGCTAGCAGCTGGGACCCGCGAGAGCAGTTCTTC. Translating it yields CASSWDPREQFF.

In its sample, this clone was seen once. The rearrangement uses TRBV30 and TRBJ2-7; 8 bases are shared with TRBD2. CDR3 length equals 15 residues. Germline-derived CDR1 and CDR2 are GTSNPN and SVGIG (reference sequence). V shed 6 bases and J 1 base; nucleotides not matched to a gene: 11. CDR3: CACQQERGGSYEQYF. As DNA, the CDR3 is TGTGCCTGCCAACAGGAGCGCGGGGGGTCCTACGAGCAGTACTTC. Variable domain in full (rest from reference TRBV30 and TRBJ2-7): SQTIHQWPATLVQPVGSPLSLECTVEGTSNPNLYWYRQAAGRGLQLLFYSVGIGQISSEVPQNLSASRPQDRQFILSSKKLLLSDSGFYLCACQQERGGSYEQYFGPGTRLTVT.

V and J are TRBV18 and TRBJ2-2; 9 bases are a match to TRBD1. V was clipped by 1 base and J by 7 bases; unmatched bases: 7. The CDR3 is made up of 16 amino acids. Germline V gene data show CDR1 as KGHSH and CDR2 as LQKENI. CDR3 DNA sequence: TGTGCCAGCTCACCACTCGAACAGGGGGCAAGCGGGGAGCTGTTTTTT. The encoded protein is CASSPLEQGASGELFF.

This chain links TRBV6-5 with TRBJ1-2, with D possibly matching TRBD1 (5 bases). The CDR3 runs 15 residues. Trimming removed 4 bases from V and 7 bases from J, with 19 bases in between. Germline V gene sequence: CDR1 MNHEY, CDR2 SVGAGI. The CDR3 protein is CASSSSHQGLFGYTF. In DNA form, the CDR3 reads TGTGCCAGCAGTTCCTCACACCAGGGCCTCTTTGGCTACACCTTC.

CDR3 nucleotide sequence: TGCAGCGTTGTAGCGCTGGATGGCTACACCTTC. Amino acid sequence: CSVVALDGYTF. This chain links TRBV29-1 with TRBJ1-2; D gene unclear. The ends were cut back, 4 bases at V and 6 bases at J, with 9 bases in the middle. From germline, CDR1 is SQVTM and CDR2 ANQGSEA. This CDR3 spans 11 amino acids.

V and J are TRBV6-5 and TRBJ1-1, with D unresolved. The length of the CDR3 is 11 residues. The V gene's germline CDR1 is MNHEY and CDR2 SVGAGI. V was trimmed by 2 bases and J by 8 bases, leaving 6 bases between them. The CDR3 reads CASSYMGEAFF. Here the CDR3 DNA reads TGTGCCAGCAGTTACATGGGGGAAGCTTTCTTT.

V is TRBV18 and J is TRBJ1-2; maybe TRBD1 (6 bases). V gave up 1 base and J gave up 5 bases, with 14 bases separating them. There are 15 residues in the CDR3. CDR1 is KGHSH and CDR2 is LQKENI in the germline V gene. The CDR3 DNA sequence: TGTGCCAGCTCACCACTGGGGGCAGAGGGATATGGCTACACCTTC. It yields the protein CASSPLGAEGYGYTF. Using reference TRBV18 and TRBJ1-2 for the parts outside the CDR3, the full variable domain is NAGVMQNPRHLVRRRGQEARLRCSPMKGHSHVYWYRQLPEEGLKFMVYLQKENIIDESGMPKERFSAEFPKEGPSILRIQQVVRGDSAAYFCASSPLGAEGYGYTFGSGTRLTVV.

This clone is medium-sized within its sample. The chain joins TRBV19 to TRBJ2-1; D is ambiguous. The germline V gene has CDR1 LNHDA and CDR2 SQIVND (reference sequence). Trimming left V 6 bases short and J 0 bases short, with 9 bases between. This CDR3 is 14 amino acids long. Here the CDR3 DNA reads TGTGCCAGTAGCCAGGTTAGCTCCTACAATGAGCAGTTCTTC. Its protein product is CASSQVSSYNEQFF.

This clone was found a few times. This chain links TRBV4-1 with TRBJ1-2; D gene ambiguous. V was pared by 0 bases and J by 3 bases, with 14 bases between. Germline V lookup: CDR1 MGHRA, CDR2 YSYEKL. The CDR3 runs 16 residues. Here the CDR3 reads CASSQEPAQAHYGYTF. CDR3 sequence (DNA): TGCGCCAGCAGCCAAGAACCTGCCCAAGCACACTATGGCTACACCTTC.

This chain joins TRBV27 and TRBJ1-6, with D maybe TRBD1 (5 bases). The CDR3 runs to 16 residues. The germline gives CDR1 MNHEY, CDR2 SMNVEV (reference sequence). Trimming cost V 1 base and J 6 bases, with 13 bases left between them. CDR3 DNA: TGTGCCAGCAGTTTATTAGGGGTACCTCGTAATTCACCCCTCCACTTT. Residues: CASSLLGVPRNSPLHF.

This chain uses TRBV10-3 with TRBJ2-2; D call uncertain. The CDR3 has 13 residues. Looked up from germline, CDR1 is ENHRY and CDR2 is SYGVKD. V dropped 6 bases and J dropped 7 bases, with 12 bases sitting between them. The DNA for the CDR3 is TGTGCCATCAGGCAAGAGAGTTTCGGGGAGCTGTTTTTT. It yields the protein CAIRQESFGELFF.

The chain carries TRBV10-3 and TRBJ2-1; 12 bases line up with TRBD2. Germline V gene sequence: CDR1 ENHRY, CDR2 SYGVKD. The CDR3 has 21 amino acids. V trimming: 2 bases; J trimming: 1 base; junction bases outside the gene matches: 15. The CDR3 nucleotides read TGTGCCATCAGTGAGCAAACGACGTCCCTAGCGGGGGGGGCATCCTACAATGAGCAGTTCTTC. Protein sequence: CAISEQTTSLAGGASYNEQFF.

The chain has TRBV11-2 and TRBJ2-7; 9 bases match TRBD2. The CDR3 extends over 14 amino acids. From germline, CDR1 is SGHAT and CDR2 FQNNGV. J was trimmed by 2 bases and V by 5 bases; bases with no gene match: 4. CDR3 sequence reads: CASSISSGAYEQYF. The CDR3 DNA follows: TGTGCCAGCAGCATCTCTAGCGGGGCCTACGAGCAGTACTTC. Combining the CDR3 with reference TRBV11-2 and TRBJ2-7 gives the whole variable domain EAGVAQSPRYKIIEKRQSVAFWCNPISGHATLYWYQQILGQGPKLLIQFQNNGVVDDSQLPKDRFSAERLKGVDSTLKIQPAKLEDSAVYLCASSISSGAYEQYFGPGTRLTVT.

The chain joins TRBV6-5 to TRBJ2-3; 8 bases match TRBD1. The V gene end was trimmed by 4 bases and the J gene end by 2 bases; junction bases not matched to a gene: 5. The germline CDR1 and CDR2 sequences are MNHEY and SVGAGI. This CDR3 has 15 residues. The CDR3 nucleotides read TGTGCCAGCAGTTCGTTGGGACAGGCCACAGATACGCAGTATTTT. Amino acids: CASSSLGQATDTQYF.

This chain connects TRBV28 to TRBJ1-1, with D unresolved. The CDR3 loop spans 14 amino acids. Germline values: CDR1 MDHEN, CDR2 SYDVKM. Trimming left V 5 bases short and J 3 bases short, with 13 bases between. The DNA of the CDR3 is TGTGCCAGCAGTCCCGTGGGGAGGGACACTGAAGCTTTCTTT. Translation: CASSPVGRDTEAFF. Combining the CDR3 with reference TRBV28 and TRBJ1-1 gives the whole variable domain DVKVTQSSRYLVKRTGEKVFLECVQDMDHENMFWYRQDPGLGLRLIYFSYDVKMKEKGDIPEGYSVSREKKERFSLILESASTNQTSMYLCASSPVGRDTEAFFGQGTRLTVV.

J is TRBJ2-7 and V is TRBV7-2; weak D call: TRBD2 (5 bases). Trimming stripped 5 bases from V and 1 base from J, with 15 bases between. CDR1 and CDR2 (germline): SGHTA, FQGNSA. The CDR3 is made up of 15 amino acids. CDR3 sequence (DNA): TGTGCCAGCAGCGAAGGCGGGTTGGGTTCCTACGAGCAGTACTTC. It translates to CASSEGGLGSYEQYF.

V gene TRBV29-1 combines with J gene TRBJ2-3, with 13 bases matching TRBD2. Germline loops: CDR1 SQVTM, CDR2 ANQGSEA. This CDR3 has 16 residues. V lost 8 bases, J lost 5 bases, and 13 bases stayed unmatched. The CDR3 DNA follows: TGCAGCTCGAGGCGAGGACTAGCGGGGGTAGGAGATACGCAGTATTTT. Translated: CSSRRGLAGVGDTQYF.

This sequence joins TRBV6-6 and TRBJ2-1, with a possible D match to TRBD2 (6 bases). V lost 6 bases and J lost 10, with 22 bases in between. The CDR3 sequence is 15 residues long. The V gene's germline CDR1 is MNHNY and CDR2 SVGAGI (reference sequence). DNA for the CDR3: TGTGCCAGCAGCCCCCGCGGCGGGGCAGCCGGAGAGCAGTTCTTC. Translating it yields CASSPRGGAAGEQFF.

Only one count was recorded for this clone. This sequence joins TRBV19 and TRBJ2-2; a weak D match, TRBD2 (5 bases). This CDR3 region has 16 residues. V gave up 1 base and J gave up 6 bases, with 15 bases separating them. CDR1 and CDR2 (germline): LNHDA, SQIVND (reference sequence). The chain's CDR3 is CASSIAPGRVAGELFF. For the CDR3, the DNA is TGTGCCAGTAGTATAGCGCCGGGGAGAGTGGCCGGGGAGCTGTTTTTT.

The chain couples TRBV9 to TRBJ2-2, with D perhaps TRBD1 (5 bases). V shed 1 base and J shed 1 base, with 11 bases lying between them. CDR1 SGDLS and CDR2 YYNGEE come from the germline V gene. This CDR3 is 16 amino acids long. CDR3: CASSVSFQGNTGELFF. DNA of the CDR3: TGTGCCAGCAGCGTAAGTTTTCAGGGGAACACCGGGGAGCTGTTTTTT.

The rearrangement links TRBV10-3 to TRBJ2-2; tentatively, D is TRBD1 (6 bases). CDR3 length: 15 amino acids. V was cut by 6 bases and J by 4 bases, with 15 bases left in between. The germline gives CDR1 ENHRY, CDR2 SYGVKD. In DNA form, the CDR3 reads TGTGCCATCAGGACGGACAGAAGCGCCACCGGGGAGCTGTTTTTT. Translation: CAIRTDRSATGELFF.

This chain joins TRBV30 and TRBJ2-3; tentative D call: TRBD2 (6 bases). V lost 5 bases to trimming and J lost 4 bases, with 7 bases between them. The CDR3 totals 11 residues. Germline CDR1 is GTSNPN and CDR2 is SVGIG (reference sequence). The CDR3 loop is CAWRGSDTQYF. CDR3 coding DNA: TGTGCCTGGCGGGGGTCAGATACGCAGTATTTT.

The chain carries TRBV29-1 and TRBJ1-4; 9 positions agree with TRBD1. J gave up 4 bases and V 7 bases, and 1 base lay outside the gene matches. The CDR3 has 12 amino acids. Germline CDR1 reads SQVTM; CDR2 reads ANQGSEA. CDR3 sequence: CSAGQGNEKLFF. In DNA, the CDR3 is TGCAGCGCGGGACAGGGTAATGAAAAACTGTTTTTT.

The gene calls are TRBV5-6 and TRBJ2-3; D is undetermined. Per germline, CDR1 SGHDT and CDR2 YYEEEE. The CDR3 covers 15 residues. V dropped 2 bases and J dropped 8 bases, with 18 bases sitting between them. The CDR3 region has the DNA TGTGCCAGCAGCTTAGGTCCTCCTCAAAAGGGTACGCAGTATTTT. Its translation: CASSLGPPQKGTQYF.

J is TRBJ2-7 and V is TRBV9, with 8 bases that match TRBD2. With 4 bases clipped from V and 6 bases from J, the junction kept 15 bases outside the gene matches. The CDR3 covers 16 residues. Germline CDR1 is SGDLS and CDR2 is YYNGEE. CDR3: CASSSQGGRLVSEQYF. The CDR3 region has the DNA TGTGCCAGCAGCTCACAGGGCGGGAGGCTTGTCTCCGAGCAGTACTTC.